The 18 T cell receptor beta chains below were found in one sample sequenced in a study of cytomegalovirus exposure and HLA in healthy donors. Researchers ran the PCR with 60 Vbeta and 13 Jbeta primers. Repertoires were generated with immunoSEQ multiplex PCR, while TCRdb's copy carries only in-frame clones and drops some. The sample yields approximately 120,000 clones, about two thirds seen once. Sequencing was performed on PBMCs. All receptors come from a woman aged 70-85 years in good health and CMV-seropositive.

The chain uses TRBV7-6 and TRBJ2-1; TRBD1 is a possible D gene (6 bases). Germline V gives CDR1 SGHVS, CDR2 FNYEAQ. V lost 5 bases and J 6 bases, leaving 11 bases between the germline ends. CDR3 length: 13 amino acids. CDR3 sequence (DNA): TGTGCCAGCAGCCTAGTCAGGGGCAATGAGCAGTTCTTC. Encoded protein: CASSLVRGNEQFF.

The V gene is TRBV27, the J gene TRBJ1-1; perhaps TRBD1 as D (6 bases). Germline V gene sequence: CDR1 MNHEY, CDR2 SMNVEV (reference sequence). V lost 6 bases and J 1 base, leaving 12 bases between the germline ends. This CDR3 has 14 amino acids. The CDR3 coding sequence is TGTGCCAGCAGCCTAGGGACACCGAACACTGAAGCTTTCTTT. It encodes CASSLGTPNTEAFF.

The chain links TRBV5-1 to TRBJ2-3; 10 nucleotides align to TRBD2. Germline V gene lookup returns CDR1 SGHRS and CDR2 YFSETQ. CDR3 length: 16 residues. Trimming removed 5 bases from V and 2 bases from J; junction bases left unmatched: 8. CDR3 nucleotide sequence: TGCGCCAGCAGGTTACTAGCGGGGTTTTCCACAGATACGCAGTATTTT. Its translation is CASRLLAGFSTDTQYF.

This clone was recorded only once. The chain couples TRBV6-6 to TRBJ1-2, with D possibly being TRBD1 (6 bases). Germline V CDR1 and CDR2: MNHNY, SVGAGI (reference sequence). This CDR3 comprises 16 residues. V was trimmed by 4 bases and J by 2 bases, leaving 17 bases between them. CDR3 sequence reads: CASSSYLSGENYGYTF. CDR3 DNA sequence: TGTGCCAGCAGTTCCTATCTCTCAGGGGAGAACTATGGCTACACCTTC.

This sequence joins TRBV10-1 and TRBJ1-6, with D possibly TRBD1 on 5 matching bases. Germline V gene data show CDR1 as WNHNN and CDR2 as SYGVQD (reference sequence). Trimming stripped 1 base from V and 5 bases from J, with 12 bases between. The CDR3 loop spans 16 amino acids. The CDR3: CASSEWRGKDNSPLHF. As DNA, the CDR3 is TGCGCCAGCAGTGAGTGGAGGGGTAAGGATAATTCACCCCTCCACTTT.

CDR3 DNA: TGTGCCAGCAGTGGATCGGCTAGCGGGGTAGAGTACTTC. It codes for CASSGSASGVEYF. The chain has TRBV2 and TRBJ2-4, with 9 bases matching TRBD2. The junction had 9 bases not matched to a gene; V was cut back by 4 bases and J by 14 bases. In germline, CDR1 is SNHLY, CDR2 FYNNEI. The CDR3 runs 13 residues.

This clone was counted a few times. J is TRBJ2-1 and V is TRBV10-3; 8 positions agree with TRBD2. This CDR3 is built from 14 residues. Germline trimming cut 5 bases from V and 10 bases from J; bases unmatched to any gene: 10. Looked up from germline, CDR1 is ENHRY and CDR2 is SYGVKD. CDR3 sequence: CAISPGLGTDEQFF. The CDR3 coding sequence is TGTGCCATCAGTCCGGGACTAGGAACCGACGAGCAGTTCTTC.

The rearrangement joins TRBV13 to TRBJ1-4; weak D call: TRBD1 (6 bases). Germline CDR1 PRHDT, CDR2 FYEKMQ (reference sequence). V was cut by 3 bases and J by 5 bases, with 13 bases left in between. CDR3 length: 15 residues. The DNA for the CDR3 is TGTGCCAGCAGCTTCCGGACCAGGGGAAATGAAAAACTGTTTTTT. Amino acid sequence: CASSFRTRGNEKLFF.

This clone was seen more than once but under ten times. V gene TRBV7-2 combines with J gene TRBJ1-1; the D is unclear. The CDR3 has 15 residues. Germline-derived CDR1 and CDR2 are SGHTA and FQGNSA. Trimming shortened V by 7 bases and J by 3 bases, and 18 bases separated the two germline ends. CDR3 in amino acids: CASTLGEALYTEAFF. The CDR3 DNA is TGTGCCAGCACCTTGGGAGAGGCCCTTTACACTGAAGCTTTCTTT.

This chain links TRBV4-1 with TRBJ2-5; possible D gene TRBD2, 6 bases. CDR3 length equals 15 residues. With 0 bases removed from V and 1 base from J, the gap between germline ends came to 9 bases. CDR1 and CDR2 (germline): MGHRA, YSYEKL. CDR3: CASSQEDYSQETQYF. CDR3 coding DNA: TGCGCCAGCAGCCAAGAGGACTACAGCCAAGAGACCCAGTACTTC.

This clone was picked up a small number of times. The V call is TRBV30, the J call TRBJ2-2; the D is unclear. Germline CDR1 reads GTSNPN; CDR2 reads SVGIG (reference sequence). This CDR3 spans 13 amino acids. The germline V and J ends were trimmed by 3 bases and 1 base, with 6 bases remaining between them. CDR3 amino acids: CAWRSRNTGELFF. The CDR3 nucleotides read TGTGCCTGGAGGTCCCGGAACACCGGGGAGCTGTTTTTT.

V is TRBV6-5 and J is TRBJ2-7; 7 positions agree with TRBD1. Unmatched junction bases numbered 8, after V lost 6 bases and J lost 0 bases. CDR1 and CDR2 (germline): MNHEY, SVGAGI. The CDR3 consists of 15 residues. CDR3 in DNA: TGTGCCAGCAGCCCTGCCGGGACAGCCTCCTACGAGCAGTACTTC. This encodes CASSPAGTASYEQYF.

This clone was seen a few times. Here the CDR3 DNA reads TGTGCCAGCAGCCAAGAGATTGGGACTCCAGGGACCAATCAGCCCCAGCATTTT. As protein: CASSQEIGTPGTNQPQHF. The genes are TRBV4-2 and TRBJ1-5; D may be TRBD1 (5 bases). V dropped 0 bases and J dropped 3 bases, with 18 bases sitting between them. Germline V CDR1 and CDR2: LGHNA, YNFKEQ. The CDR3 loop spans 18 amino acids.

The V call is TRBV6-5, the J call TRBJ2-7; 9 positions agree with TRBD1. The CDR3 extends over 14 amino acids. V was pared by 4 bases and J by 8 bases, with 9 bases of the junction left unmatched. Per germline, CDR1 MNHEY and CDR2 SVGAGI. The CDR3 spells CASSSGQGLSKQYF. The DNA of the CDR3 is TGTGCCAGCAGTTCGGGACAGGGTTTAAGCAAGCAGTACTTC.

The chain recombines TRBV6-5 with TRBJ1-1; D is perhaps TRBD1 (5 bases). Germline CDR1 and CDR2: MNHEY and SVGAGI. Trimming removed 0 bases at V and 3 bases at J, with 11 bases between. This CDR3 region has 15 residues. DNA of the CDR3: TGTGCCAGCAGTTACTCGCCAGGGAGGGACACTGAAGCTTTCTTT. Translation gives CASSYSPGRDTEAFF.

This clone was detected only once. J is TRBJ2-7 and V is TRBV5-1; D is possibly TRBD2 (5 bases). From germline, CDR1 is SGHRS and CDR2 YFSETQ. The V and J ends lost 4 bases and 1 base respectively, with 9 bases between them. This CDR3 region has 13 residues. Here the CDR3 DNA reads TGCGCCAGCAGCCGGGGTGTGTCCTACGAGCAGTACTTC. It codes for CASSRGVSYEQYF. Variable domain in full (rest from reference TRBV5-1 and TRBJ2-7): KAGVTQTPRYLIKTRGQQVTLSCSPISGHRSVSWYQQTPGQGLQFLFEYFSETQRNKGNFPGRFSGRQFSNSRSEMNVSTLELGDSALYLCASSRGVSYEQYFGPGTRLTVT.

Written as DNA, the CDR3 is TGTGCCAGCAGCCCGCTGCGGACAGGGGGCCGCGAACTTACCTTC. As protein: CASSPLRTGGRELTF. The chain joins TRBV11-2 to TRBJ1-2; TRBD1 agrees at 11 bases. The CDR3 covers 15 residues. The junction had 16 bases not matched to a gene; V was cut back by 5 bases and J by 14 bases. CDR1 SGHAT and CDR2 FQNNGV come from the germline V gene.

The CDR3 region has the DNA TGTGCCAGCAGCTTTGTCAGTTCAAGCGACGAGCAGTACTTC. This codes for CASSFVSSSDEQYF. V and J are TRBV7-2 and TRBJ2-7; no firm D call. The V end lost 3 bases, the J end lost 5 bases, and 14 bases lay between the germline ends. The CDR3 extends over 14 amino acids. CDR1 SGHTA and CDR2 FQGNSA come from the germline V gene.